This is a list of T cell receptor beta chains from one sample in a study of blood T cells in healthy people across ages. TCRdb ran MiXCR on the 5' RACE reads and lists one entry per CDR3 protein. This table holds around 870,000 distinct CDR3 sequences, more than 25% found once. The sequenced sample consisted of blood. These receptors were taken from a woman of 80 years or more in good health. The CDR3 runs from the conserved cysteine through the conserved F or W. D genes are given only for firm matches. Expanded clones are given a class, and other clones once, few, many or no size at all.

TGTGCCAGCTCACCACCGATGGCCGTAGAGCAGTTCTTC | CASSPPMAVEQFF | TRBV18 | many | NA | TRBJ2-1 | 13
TGTGCCAGCAGCCTTTGGGGACAGGGGGCTGGAAACACCATATATTTT | CASSLWGQGAGNTIYF | TRBV12-3/TRBV12-4 | NA | TRBD1 | TRBJ1-3 | 16
TGTGCCAGCAGCTTAATGGTTACTCTCGAGCAGTACTTC | CASSLMVTLEQYF | TRBV7-2 | NA | NA | TRBJ2-7 | 13
TGTGCCAGCACCGACCGGGACTCAGCATACGAGCAGTACTTC | CASTDRDSAYEQYF | TRBV6-5 | few | NA | TRBJ2-7 | 14
TGCAGTGCCACGCAGGTCCAAGAGACCCAGTACTTC | CSATQVQETQYF | TRBV20-1 | many | NA | TRBJ2-5 | 12
TGTGCCAGCAGCCAAGGCTCTCTGGCATTTGCAACTAATGAAAAACTGTTTTTT | CASSQGSLAFATNEKLFF | TRBV14 | few | NA | TRBJ1-4 | 18
TGTGCCAGCAGCTGGGACCGGGACAGAATTAATTCACCCCTCCACTTT | CASSWDRDRINSPLHF | TRBV11-2 | NA | TRBD1 | TRBJ1-6 | 16
TGTGCCAGCAGCTCATCCGGGGGCCTAAAGGAGCAGTTCTTC | CASSSSGGLKEQFF | TRBV11-2 | many | NA | TRBJ2-1 | 14
TGTGCCAGCAGTTACGCCAAAGAGACCCAGTACTTC | CASSYAKETQYF | TRBV6-6 | many | NA | TRBJ2-5 | 12
TGTGCTAGTGGTCCTGGGACAGGGGAAGAGACCCAGTACTTC | CASGPGTGEETQYF | TRBV12-5 | NA | TRBD1 | TRBJ2-5 | 14
TGCGCCAGCAGCTCGGACATCGACTTTGGGGCCAACGTCCTGACTTTC | CASSSDIDFGANVLTF | TRBV5-1 | many | NA | TRBJ2-6 | 16
TGCAGTGCTAGATCGTCTAGCGGGGTTGCCTACGAGCAGTACTTC | CSARSSSGVAYEQYF | TRBV20-1 | once | TRBD2 | TRBJ2-7 | 15
TGTGCCAGCAGCTTAGGGACGGGACAGGGTGCCTACGAGCAGTACTTC | CASSLGTGQGAYEQYF | TRBV11-2 | many | TRBD1 | TRBJ2-7 | 16
TGTGCCAGCAGCCGATCGAGGGTGGAAGAGACCCAGTACTTC | CASSRSRVEETQYF | TRBV7-2 | few | NA | TRBJ2-5 | 14
TGCAGTTTGAAGGGCAGTCAAGAGACCCAGTACTTC | CSLKGSQETQYF | TRBV20-1 | many | NA | TRBJ2-5 | 12
TGTGCCAGCAGTAGTTCCGACAGGGTGCATGGCTACACCTTC | CASSSSDRVHGYTF | TRBV28 | many | TRBD1 | TRBJ1-2 | 14
TGTGCCAGCCGCGGGAGGACTAGCGGGGTTTTAGATGAGCAGTTCTTC | CASRGRTSGVLDEQFF | TRBV12-3/TRBV12-4 | many | TRBD2 | TRBJ2-1 | 16
TGCGCCAGCAAGGAGACAGGGCGGTACACCGGGGAGCTGTTTTTT | CASKETGRYTGELFF | TRBV10-2 | many | TRBD1 | TRBJ2-2 | 15
TGCGCCAGCAGCCAACAGACGGTCTCGAACACCGGGGAGCTGTTTTTT | CASSQQTVSNTGELFF | TRBV4-3 | many | NA | TRBJ2-2 | 16
TGTGCCAGCAGATCCGGGACTGTGGGGGCTACGCAGTATTTT | CASRSGTVGATQYF | TRBV6-6 | NA | NA | TRBJ2-3 | 14
TGTGCCACCAGTGGGACTGGCGGGGCCGGGGAGACCCAGTTCTTC | CATSGTGGAGETQFF | TRBV24-1 | NA | NA | TRBJ2-1 | 15
TGCGCCAGCAGCTTGGCGGGCGGGAAGAATGCGGGGAAACTGTTTTTT | CASSLAGGKNAGKLFF | TRBV5-1 | NA | NA | TRBJ1-4 | 16